This is a list of T cell receptor beta chains from one sample in a study of blood T cell repertoires in COVID-19. Clones were read by immunoSEQ multiplex PCR, and TCRdb kept only the in-frame ones, dropping some. The sample yields 410,000 or so clones, around 89% seen once. Specimen: peripheral blood. The receptors stem from a woman aged 40 to 50 with COVID-19, enrolled during active disease. CDR3s include the opening cysteine and the closing phenylalanine or tryptophan. D genes are given only for firm matches. Expanded clones get a size class; other rows say once, few or many, or leave the size out.

abundance: NA; v_gene: TRBV7-8; d_gene: NA; j_gene: TRBJ1-6; CDR3aa: CASSLALGGRSYNSPLHF; CDR3nt: TGTGCCAGCAGCTTAGCGCTGGGGGGACGGTCCTATAATTCACCCCTCCACTTT
abundance: NA; v_gene: TRBV4-2; d_gene: TRBD1; j_gene: TRBJ1-1; CDR3aa: CASSRTRGLGTEAFF; CDR3nt: TGTGCCAGCAGCCGTACCAGGGGGCTGGGGACTGAAGCTTTCTTT
abundance: NA; v_gene: TRBV10-3; d_gene: NA; j_gene: TRBJ2-1; CDR3aa: CAILRHGQYNEQFF; CDR3nt: TGTGCCATTCTTCGACACGGACAGTACAATGAGCAGTTCTTC
abundance: NA; v_gene: TRBV6-5; d_gene: NA; j_gene: TRBJ1-2; CDR3aa: CASSYGGSHYGYTF; CDR3nt: TGTGCCAGCAGTTACGGGGGGAGTCACTATGGCTACACCTTC
abundance: once; v_gene: TRBV2; d_gene: NA; j_gene: TRBJ1-4; CDR3aa: CASIGSGRGREKLFF; CDR3nt: TGTGCCAGCATCGGGTCGGGCAGGGGACGAGAAAAACTGTTTTTT
abundance: NA; v_gene: TRBV2; d_gene: TRBD1; j_gene: TRBJ1-4; CDR3aa: CASRTGEKLFF; CDR3nt: TGTGCCAGCCGGACAGGTGAAAAACTGTTTTTT
abundance: NA; v_gene: TRBV7-2; d_gene: NA; j_gene: TRBJ1-6; CDR3aa: CASSLDSMNSPLHF; CDR3nt: TGTGCCAGCAGCTTGGACAGTATGAATTCACCCCTCCACTTT
abundance: NA; v_gene: TRBV27; d_gene: NA; j_gene: TRBJ1-1; CDR3aa: CASSSWGGPNTEAFF; CDR3nt: TGTGCCAGCAGTTCCTGGGGGGGCCCGAACACTGAAGCTTTCTTT
abundance: NA; v_gene: TRBV5-1; d_gene: TRBD1; j_gene: TRBJ2-2; CDR3aa: CASNDRGPAGELFF; CDR3nt: TGCGCCAGCAACGACAGGGGACCGGCCGGGGAGCTGTTTTTT
abundance: NA; v_gene: TRBV15; d_gene: NA; j_gene: TRBJ1-1; CDR3aa: CATSFGRGNTEAFF; CDR3nt: TGTGCCACCAGCTTCGGGCGGGGGAACACTGAAGCTTTCTTT
abundance: NA; v_gene: TRBV28; d_gene: NA; j_gene: TRBJ1-5; CDR3aa: CASKASLGRRAGQPQHF; CDR3nt: TGTGCCAGCAAGGCCAGTCTTGGTAGGAGGGCCGGTCAGCCCCAGCATTTT
abundance: NA; v_gene: TRBV6-2/TRBV6-3; d_gene: TRBD1; j_gene: TRBJ1-1; CDR3aa: CASSYRTGFPMNTEAFF; CDR3nt: TGTGCCAGCAGTTACCGGACAGGGTTTCCTATGAACACTGAAGCTTTCTTT
abundance: once; v_gene: TRBV28; d_gene: NA; j_gene: TRBJ1-1; CDR3aa: CASSFSMNTEAFF; CDR3nt: TGTGCCAGCAGTTTCTCTATGAACACTGAAGCTTTCTTT
abundance: few; v_gene: TRBV18; d_gene: NA; j_gene: TRBJ1-4; CDR3aa: CASSQGQGYSPDEKLFF; CDR3nt: TGTGCCAGCTCGCAGGGGCAGGGATACTCCCCTGATGAAAAACTGTTTTTT
abundance: NA; v_gene: TRBV5-1; d_gene: NA; j_gene: TRBJ2-7; CDR3aa: CASSLVSSYEQYF; CDR3nt: TGCGCCAGCAGCTTGGTCAGCTCCTACGAGCAGTACTTC